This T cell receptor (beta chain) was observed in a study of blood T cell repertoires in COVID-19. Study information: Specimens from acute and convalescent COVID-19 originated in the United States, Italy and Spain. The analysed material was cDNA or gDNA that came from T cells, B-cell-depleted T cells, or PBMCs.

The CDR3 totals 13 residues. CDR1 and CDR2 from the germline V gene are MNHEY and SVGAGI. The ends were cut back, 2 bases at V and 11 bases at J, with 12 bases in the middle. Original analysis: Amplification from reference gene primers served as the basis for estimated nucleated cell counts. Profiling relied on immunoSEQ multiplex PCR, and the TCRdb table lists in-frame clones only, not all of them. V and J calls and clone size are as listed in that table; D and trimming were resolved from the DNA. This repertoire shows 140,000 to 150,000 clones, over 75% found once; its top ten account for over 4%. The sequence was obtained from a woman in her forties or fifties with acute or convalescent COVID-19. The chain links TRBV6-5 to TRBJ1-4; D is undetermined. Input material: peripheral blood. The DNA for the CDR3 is TGTGCCAGCAGTTACGAGGCAGCGGGGAAACTGTTTTTT. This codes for CASSYEAAGKLFF.